These 27 T cell receptor beta chains came from one sample sequenced in a study of T cells in women clearing cervical HPV infection. Some clones are missing from TCRdb's copy, which holds only in-frame ones; the method was immunoSEQ multiplex PCR. This table holds 30,000 or so clones. The sample comprised blood buffy coat. The receptors here all came from a woman aged 18 to 75 with a cervical HPV16 infection that either progressed to CIN3+ or cleared (not recorded which).

With regard to this clone: The read is 3 residues too short to cover the CDR3 end, so that end is filled in from the germline J gene. J is TRBJ2-7 and V is TRBV19, with 8 bases aligning to TRBD1. V shed 5 bases and J 2 bases; nucleotides not matched to a gene: 5. The CDR3 spans 14 residues. The V gene's germline CDR1 is LNHDA and CDR2 SQIVND (reference sequence). The CDR3 sequence is CASSRQGRAYEQYF. The CDR3 bases that were read are TGTGCCAGTAGTCGACAGGGGAGAGCCTACGAG.

A note on this clone: The CDR3 end falls 3 residues outside the read, so it is completed with the germline J gene. The chain joins TRBV6-1 to TRBJ1-5; D uncertain. The CDR3 extends over 14 amino acids. Looked up from germline, CDR1 is MNHNS and CDR2 is SASEGT. V shed 2 bases and J shed 8 bases, with 13 bases lying between them. The CDR3 loop reads CASSERAGSEPQHF. CDR3 DNA, as far as it was read: TGTGCCAGCAGTGAACGGGCGGGGAGCGAGCCC.

Points on this clone: The CDR3 extends 3 residues past the end of the read, so its final part is completed from the germline J gene. The chain couples TRBV19 to TRBJ1-1; D is perhaps TRBD1 (6 bases). This CDR3 contains 16 residues. Germline V gene data show CDR1 as LNHDA and CDR2 as SQIVND (reference sequence). Deletions cut 4 bases from V and 2 bases from J, with 17 bases between. Partial CDR3 DNA: TGTGCCAGTAGTAAGGCCATACAGGGCCCAAACACTGAA. Protein sequence: CASSKAIQGPNTE. The CDR3 in full is CASSKAIQGPNTEAFF.

A remark on this clone: The missing CDR3 end, 3 residues past where the read stops, is filled in from the germline J gene. The chain uses TRBV30 and TRBJ2-7; TRBD1 matches 8 bases. CDR3 size: 13 residues. From germline, CDR1 is GTSNPN and CDR2 SVGIG (reference sequence). V lost 5 bases and J lost 4; bases outside the gene matches: 7. The CDR3 reads CAWADRVGYEQYF. CDR3 DNA, as far as it was read: TGTGCCTGGGCGGACAGGGTGGGGTACGAG.

Note on this clone: The observed sequence ends 3 residues before the CDR3 terminus, with the missing tail filled in from the germline J gene. The V and J genes are TRBV2 and TRBJ2-3; D gene ambiguous. The CDR3 consists of 13 residues. Germline-derived CDR1 and CDR2 are SNHLY and FYNNEI. CDR3 residues: CASSPTFDQPQYF. The sequenced CDR3 bases are TGTGCCAGCAGTCCGACATTTGATCAGCCG. Drawing the rest from reference TRBV2 and TRBJ2-3, the complete variable domain is EPEVTQTPSHQVTQMGQEVILRCVPISNHLYFYWYRQILGQKVEFLVSFYNNEISEKSEIFDDQFSVERPDGSNFTLKIRSTKLEDSAMYFCASSPTFDQPQYFGPGTRLTVL.

Of note for this clone: One junction end disagrees with the germline gene, perhaps due to a read error. Sequencing ends 3 residues short of the CDR3 end; the germline J gene provides the rest. This same CDR3 is encoded by further DNA sequences in the sample. The gene calls are TRBV2 and TRBJ1-3; TRBD1 is a possible D gene (5 bases). The CDR3 runs 14 residues. Germline assignment: CDR1 SNHLY and CDR2 FYNNEI. The sequenced part of the CDR3 DNA is TGTGCCAGCAGGTCGACAGCCTCTGGAAACACA. This gives the protein CASRSTASGNT. The whole CDR3 region reads CASRSTASGNTIYF.

In regard to this clone: The read comes to an end 3 residues before the CDR3 does, leaving the germline J gene to fill in the end. This chain uses TRBV7-8 with TRBJ2-5, with a possible D match to TRBD2 (5 bases). Trimming left V 4 bases short and J 7 bases short, with 19 bases between. The CDR3 extends over 15 amino acids. CDR1 and CDR2 (germline): SGHVS, FQNEAQ. The CDR3 loop is CASSSPSLAGGTQYF. The covered CDR3 bases are TGTGCCAGCAGCTCCCCATCCCTAGCTGGCGGGACC.

As to this clone: The read is 3 residues too short to cover the CDR3 end, so that end is filled in from the germline J gene. The chain carries TRBV5-1 and TRBJ2-2, with D maybe TRBD2 (6 bases). CDR1 is SGHRS and CDR2 is YFSETQ in the germline V gene. CDR3 length: 15 amino acids. This chain's CDR3 is CASSLYPGENSPLFF. CDR3 DNA (partial): TGCGCCAGCAGCTTGTACCCGGGGGAAAATTCACCG.

A note on this clone: The CDR3 end lies 3 residues beyond the end of the read and is filled in from the germline J gene. The chain has TRBV12-3 or TRBV12-4 and TRBJ2-1; 8 bases are a match to TRBD2. This CDR3 spans 17 amino acids. V lost 2 bases and J lost 4; bases outside the gene matches: 10. CDR3 in amino acids: CASSLMIAGGRYNEQFF. Incomplete CDR3 DNA: TGTGCCAGCAGTTTAATGATCGCGGGAGGACGGTACAATGAG.

CDR3 bases read: TGTGCCAGCAGCTTGGAGACAGACTATGGC. Its translation: CASSLETDYG. The entire CDR3 protein reads CASSLETDYGYTF. This sequence joins TRBV5-6 and TRBJ1-2; possibly TRBD1 for D (5 bases). The sequence runs out 3 residues before the end of the CDR3; the remainder is reconstructed from the germline J gene. V lost 0 bases to trimming and J lost 3 bases, with 6 bases between them. The length of the CDR3 is 13 residues. The V gene's germline CDR1 is SGHDT and CDR2 YYEEEE.

The sequenced CDR3 bases are TGTGCCAGCAGTACACGGTCGGGTAATTCACCC. It specifies CASSTRSGNSP. From start to end, the CDR3 is CASSTRSGNSPLHF. The chain uses TRBV27 and TRBJ1-6; D not certain. The read ends 3 residues early relative to the CDR3; the germline J gene fills the gap. Germline V gives CDR1 MNHEY, CDR2 SMNVEV (reference sequence). The CDR3 is made up of 14 amino acids. Deletions cut 5 bases from V and 6 bases from J, with 11 bases between.

A remark on this clone: The read stops 3 residues short of the end of the CDR3; the missing end is completed from the germline J gene. V and J are TRBV28 and TRBJ2-7; D may correspond to TRBD1 or TRBD2 (6 bases each). The CDR3 has 15 amino acids. Germline assignment: CDR1 MDHEN and CDR2 SYDVKM. Trimming removed 10 bases at V and 3 bases at J, with 22 bases between. CDR3 in amino acids: CATKTRGGNLYEQYF. The CDR3 bases that were read are TGTGCCACCAAGACCAGGGGCGGGAACCTCTACGAG. Full variable domain (remainder filled in from reference TRBV28 and TRBJ2-7): DVKVTQSSRYLVKRTGEKVFLECVQDMDHENMFWYRQDPGLGLRLIYFSYDVKMKEKGDIPEGYSVSREKKERFSLILESASTNQTSMYLCATKTRGGNLYEQYFGPGTRLTVT.

Points on this clone: The read ends 3 residues early relative to the CDR3; the germline J gene fills the gap. V and J are TRBV4-2 and TRBJ2-3, with 10 bases that match TRBD2. Germline V CDR1 and CDR2: LGHNA, YNFKEQ. Losses at the gene ends were 4 bases for V and 4 bases for J; bases not matched to a gene: 14. The CDR3 contains 18 residues. The sequenced part of the CDR3 DNA is TGTGCCAGCAGCCGAGTCTCCACTAGCGGGGCATCCGCAGATACG. This gives the protein CASSRVSTSGASADT. The whole CDR3 sequence is CASSRVSTSGASADTQYF.

Concerning this clone: A junction end diverges from the germline sequence, so it may reflect a read error. The observed sequence ends 3 residues before the CDR3 terminus, with the missing tail filled in from the germline J gene. The chain combines TRBV4-2 with TRBJ2-7; 10 bases fit TRBD2. The germline V gene encodes CDR1 LGHNA and CDR2 YNFKEQ. The CDR3 is 15 amino acids. The CDR3 bases that were read are TGCGCCAGCAGCCAAGGACTAGCGGATCCCTACGAG. Residues: CASSQGLADPYE. The CDR3 as a whole reads CASSQGLADPYEQYF.

With regard to this clone: The read halts 3 residues ahead of the CDR3 end, with the missing end drawn from the germline J gene. J is TRBJ1-5 and V is TRBV30; possibly TRBD1 for D (6 bases). From germline, CDR1 is GTSNPN and CDR2 SVGIG (reference sequence). The V gene lost 0 bases and the J gene lost 3 bases, with 9 bases spanning the gap. The CDR3 covers 14 residues. CDR3 DNA, as far as it was read: TGTGCCTGGAGTGTACGGACAGACAATCAGCCC. Amino acid sequence: CAWSVRTDNQP. In full, the CDR3 reads CAWSVRTDNQPQHF.

Comment on this clone: With the read ending 3 residues before the CDR3 end, the germline J gene is used to fill in that end. The chain is built from TRBV4-1 and TRBJ2-7, with 12 bases lining up with TRBD2. CDR1 and CDR2 from the germline V gene are MGHRA and YSYEKL. V gave up 0 bases and J gave up 5 bases; unmatched junction bases: 8. This CDR3 has 17 residues. The CDR3 region is CASSQEAPSGRADEQYF. The sequenced CDR3 bases are TGCGCCAGCAGCCAAGAGGCCCCTAGCGGGAGGGCCGACGAG.

On this clone: The CDR3 is cut off 3 residues early in the read; its end comes from the germline J gene. The genes are TRBV20-1 and TRBJ2-1; D is unresolved. The CDR3 loop spans 12 amino acids. Per germline, CDR1 DFQATT and CDR2 SNEGSKA (reference sequence). The ends were cut back, 5 bases at V and 7 bases at J, with 12 bases in the middle. The CDR3 sequence is CSALPQRNEQFF. The sequenced part of the CDR3 DNA is TGCAGTGCTCTCCCGCAGAGGAATGAG.

Comments on this clone: The sequenced fragment ends 3 residues before the CDR3 boundary, so the rest is inferred from the germline J gene. The chain carries TRBV7-2 and TRBJ2-1; 9 positions match TRBD1. Germline loops: CDR1 SGHTA, CDR2 FQGNSA. The CDR3 is 13 residues long. The V segment lost 6 bases and the J segment 6 bases; nucleotides outside the gene matches: 3. Incomplete CDR3 DNA: TGTGCCAGCAGGTCGACAGGGGGCAATGAG. Translated: CASRSTGGNE. In full, the CDR3 reads CASRSTGGNEQFF.

The CDR3 DNA, read in part, is TGTGCCAGCAACGTCACCACCTACTCCTACAATGAG. Encoded protein: CASNVTTYSYNE. The whole CDR3 sequence is CASNVTTYSYNEQFF. The J gene is TRBJ2-1, the V gene TRBV7-3; D is uncertain. Sequencing ends 3 residues short of the CDR3 end; the germline J gene provides the rest. The CDR3 extends over 15 amino acids. V gave up 7 bases and J gave up 0 bases, with 13 bases separating them. Germline loops: CDR1 SGHTA, CDR2 FQGTGA.

Turning to this clone: Sequencing ends 3 residues short of the CDR3 end; the germline J gene provides the rest. This rearrangement joins TRBV28 to TRBJ2-7; D possibly corresponds to TRBD1 (6 bases). The germline gives CDR1 MDHEN, CDR2 SYDVKM. The CDR3 spans 13 residues. V was clipped by 5 bases and J by 1 base, with 9 bases between them. CDR3 region: CASSVTGSYEQYF. The sequenced part of the CDR3 DNA is TGTGCCAGCAGTGTGACAGGTTCCTACGAG.

Remarks on this clone: The DNA ends 3 residues before the CDR3 does, and the rest of the CDR3 is filled in from the germline J gene. The chain joins TRBV28 to TRBJ1-2, with TRBD1 matching over 10 bases. There are 15 residues in the CDR3. Germline V gives CDR1 MDHEN, CDR2 SYDVKM. Here the CDR3 reads CASSLMDRGILGYTF. The DNA read from the CDR3 is TGTGCCAGCAGTTTAATGGACAGGGGGATTCTCGGC.

Comments on this clone: The read stops 3 residues short of the end of the CDR3; the missing end is completed from the germline J gene. V gene TRBV20-1 combines with J gene TRBJ2-1; TRBD1 agrees at 7 bases. The CDR3 covers 14 residues. Germline CDR1 and CDR2: DFQATT and SNEGSKA (reference sequence). The ends lost 7 bases at V and 4 bases at J; junction bases unmatched: 10. The CDR3 loop reads CSGGDRSLYNEQFF. The covered CDR3 bases are TGCAGTGGAGGGGACAGAAGTTTGTACAATGAG.

Comment on this clone: Read data end 3 residues before the CDR3 end; the end is taken from the germline J gene. The chain uses TRBV20-1 and TRBJ1-1; D gene ambiguous. Germline CDR1 and CDR2: DFQATT and SNEGSKA (reference sequence). Trimming pared 0 bases from V and 4 bases from J, leaving 3 bases between. The CDR3 length is 11 residues. The CDR3 bases that were read are TGCAGTGCTAGAGATCTCACTGAA. Amino acid sequence: CSARDLTE. The complete CDR3 reads CSARDLTEAFF.

Details on this clone: The missing CDR3 end, 3 residues past where the read stops, is filled in from the germline J gene. The chain carries TRBV18 and TRBJ1-1; a weak D match, TRBD1 (5 bases). The length of the CDR3 is 14 residues. V was clipped by 3 bases and J by 4 bases, with 12 bases between them. Germline V gene lookup returns CDR1 KGHSH and CDR2 LQKENI. CDR3 in amino acids: CASSPGGQSTEAFF. The DNA read from the CDR3 is TGTGCCAGCTCACCGGGGGGTCAGAGCACTGAA.

About this clone itself: The read halts 3 residues ahead of the CDR3 end, with the missing end drawn from the germline J gene. The genes are TRBV5-5 and TRBJ2-7; D uncertain. Per the germline V gene, CDR1 is SGHKS and CDR2 is YYEKEE (reference sequence). The V end was cut by 5 bases, the J end by 2 bases, with 17 bases between. The CDR3 spans 15 residues. CDR3 residues: CASSPISVWTYEQYF. The sequenced CDR3 bases are TGTGCCAGCAGTCCGATCAGCGTGTGGACCTACGAG.

With respect to this clone: The DNA ends 3 residues before the CDR3 does, and the rest of the CDR3 is filled in from the germline J gene. The rearrangement uses TRBV23-1 and TRBJ2-3, with 9 bases lining up with TRBD2. TRBV23-1 is identified as an open reading frame with a role that is uncertain. Trimming took 4 bases from V and 5 from J; bases not matched to a gene: 10. This CDR3 comprises 16 residues. The CDR3 spells CASSPPGGRAEDTQYF. The sequenced part of the CDR3 DNA is TGCGCCAGCAGTCCACCCGGCGGGAGGGCCGAAGATACG.

Of note for this clone: The CDR3 extends 3 residues past the end of the read, so its final part is completed from the germline J gene. The chain employs TRBV6-2 or TRBV6-3 and TRBJ2-7; D unresolved. Trimming left V 4 bases short and J 6 bases short, with 7 bases between. This CDR3 spans 11 amino acids. Germline-derived CDR1 and CDR2 are MNHEY and SVGEGT. CDR3 loop: CASSFPGEQYF. The CDR3 bases that were read are TGTGCCAGCAGTTTTCCGGGCGAG.